Following are 11 T cell receptor beta chains from one sample sequenced in a study of cytomegalovirus exposure and HLA in healthy donors. The PCR had 60 Vbeta and 13 Jbeta primers. The table came from immunoSEQ multiplex PCR; TCRdb's copy has only in-frame clones and leaves some out. The table shows 200,000 to 250,000 clones, with 77% occurring only once. The sample taken for sequencing was PBMCs. These receptors all come from a woman aged 55-70 years in good health and CMV-seropositive.

The chain combines TRBV4-2 with TRBJ1-1; a possible D gene is TRBD1 (6 bases). The CDR3 has 17 amino acids. Between the trimmed V and J ends, which lost 4 bases and 4 bases, there was a span of 22 bases. Germline lookup yields CDR1 LGHNA and CDR2 YNFKEQ. Here the CDR3 reads CASSPAGGYRDGTEAFF. DNA for the CDR3: TGTGCCAGCAGCCCTGCAGGAGGTTACAGGGACGGCACTGAAGCTTTCTTT.

The chain is built from TRBV7-9 and TRBJ2-1; 10 bases fit TRBD2. V lost 6 bases and J lost 2; bases outside the gene matches: 4. The CDR3 spans 15 residues. In germline, CDR1 is SEHNR, CDR2 FQNEAQ (reference sequence). DNA for the CDR3: TGTGCCAGCAGATCCAGCGGGGGGGCCTACAATGAGCAGTTCTTC. It encodes CASRSSGGAYNEQFF.

The chain recombines TRBV7-9 with TRBJ1-4; 9 bases fit TRBD1. This CDR3 contains 17 residues. Trimming at V came to 5 bases and at J to 7 bases, leaving 14 bases not matched to a gene. CDR1 SEHNR and CDR2 FQNEAQ come from the germline V gene (reference sequence). This CDR3 is CASSMGGQGVGGEKLFF. The CDR3 region has the DNA TGTGCCAGCAGCATGGGGGGACAGGGTGTCGGCGGTGAAAAACTGTTTTTT.

This clone was counted a few times. This chain links TRBV27 with TRBJ1-1; D is possibly TRBD1 (5 bases). The CDR3 has 16 amino acids. Trimming took 1 base from V and 4 from J, leaving 16 bases between them. CDR1 MNHEY and CDR2 SMNVEV come from the germline V gene (reference sequence). CDR3 sequence reads: CASSLFRRPGGTEAFF. For the CDR3, the DNA is TGTGCCAGCAGTTTATTTAGACGACCCGGGGGCACTGAAGCTTTCTTT.

The chain employs TRBV7-9 and TRBJ2-2, with D possibly TRBD1 on 6 matching bases. The V gene's germline CDR1 is SEHNR and CDR2 FQNEAQ (reference sequence). This CDR3 has 15 amino acids. Trimming took off 3 bases at V and 5 bases at J, with 13 bases between the two ends. CDR3 amino acids: CASSFGQPGTGELFF. The CDR3 bases are TGTGCCAGCAGCTTCGGACAGCCGGGGACCGGGGAGCTGTTTTTT.

V is TRBV18 and J is TRBJ2-7; 9 positions agree with TRBD1. Germline V gives CDR1 KGHSH, CDR2 LQKENI. The CDR3 has 14 residues. J lost 5 bases, V lost 2 bases, and 4 bases had no gene match. The DNA of the CDR3 is TGTGCCAGCTCACCAACGACAGGGGGAGACGAGCAGTACTTC. Translation gives CASSPTTGGDEQYF.

This chain connects TRBV10-1 to TRBJ2-3, with a possible D match to TRBD2 (5 bases). Germline V gene lookup returns CDR1 WNHNN and CDR2 SYGVQD (reference sequence). Trimming stripped 4 bases from V and 6 bases from J, with 5 bases between. The CDR3 consists of 11 residues. The DNA of the CDR3 is TGCGCCAGCAGTGCGGGGGATACGCAGTATTTT. Translation gives CASSAGDTQYF.

The chain links TRBV11-2 to TRBJ1-1, with TRBD1 matching over 7 bases. The germline CDR1 and CDR2 sequences are SGHAT and FQNNGV. The length of the CDR3 is 18 residues. V shed 0 bases and J 6 bases; nucleotides not matched to a gene: 16. For the CDR3, the DNA is TGTGCCAGCAGCTTAGATCCCCATCGACAGGGAAGGAGCGCTGAAGCTTTCTTT. Translating it yields CASSLDPHRQGRSAEAFF.

Only a few counts were recorded for this clone. CDR3 amino acids: CASSPTGVPYEQYF. DNA for the CDR3: TGTGCCAGCAGCCCGACAGGGGTCCCCTACGAGCAGTACTTC. The chain links TRBV7-8 to TRBJ2-7; 8 bases match TRBD1. With 5 bases clipped from V and 2 bases from J, the junction kept 5 bases outside the gene matches. The V gene's germline CDR1 is SGHVS and CDR2 FQNEAQ. This CDR3 region has 14 residues.

The genes are TRBV28 and TRBJ1-2, with no clear D. Trimming cost V 3 bases and J 8 bases, with 7 bases left between them. The CDR3 sequence is 11 residues long. The germline V gene has CDR1 MDHEN and CDR2 SYDVKM. CDR3 sequence reads: CASSLARGYTF. The CDR3 coding sequence is TGTGCCAGCAGTTTGGCTAGGGGCTACACCTTC.

The chain links TRBV10-3 to TRBJ2-4; D is unresolved. CDR3 length: 13 residues. Per germline, CDR1 ENHRY and CDR2 SYGVKD. The V gene lost 5 bases and the J gene lost 9 bases, with 14 bases spanning the gap. The CDR3 spells CAISSTRDGIQYF. DNA of the CDR3: TGTGCCATCAGTTCTACCCGTGATGGCATTCAGTACTTC.